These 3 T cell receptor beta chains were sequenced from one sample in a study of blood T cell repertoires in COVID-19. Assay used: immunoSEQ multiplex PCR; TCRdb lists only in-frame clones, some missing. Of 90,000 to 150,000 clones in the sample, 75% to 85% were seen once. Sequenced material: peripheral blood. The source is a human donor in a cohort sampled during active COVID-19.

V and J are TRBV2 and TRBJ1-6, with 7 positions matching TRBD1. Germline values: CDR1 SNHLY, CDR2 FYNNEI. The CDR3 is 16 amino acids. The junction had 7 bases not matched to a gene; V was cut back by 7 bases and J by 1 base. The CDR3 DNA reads TGTGCCAGCATTGGGCAGGGGGGTTCCTATAATTCACCCCTCCACTTT. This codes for CASIGQGGSYNSPLHF.

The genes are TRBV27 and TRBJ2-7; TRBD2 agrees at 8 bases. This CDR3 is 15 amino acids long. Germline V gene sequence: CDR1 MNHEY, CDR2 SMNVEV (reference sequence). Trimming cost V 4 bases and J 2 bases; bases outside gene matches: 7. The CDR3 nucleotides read TGTGCCAGCAGTTCGGGAGGGGCGAGTACCTACGAGCAGTACTTC. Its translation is CASSSGGASTYEQYF.

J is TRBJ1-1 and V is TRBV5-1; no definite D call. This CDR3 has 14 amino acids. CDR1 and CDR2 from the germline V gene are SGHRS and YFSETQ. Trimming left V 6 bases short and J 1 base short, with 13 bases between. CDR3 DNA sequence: TGCGCCAGCAATATCGGTCCGTCGAACACTGAAGCTTTCTTT. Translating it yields CASNIGPSNTEAFF.